A selection of T cell receptor beta chains follows, all from one sample in a study of T cell responses to AZD1222 COVID-19 vaccine. Some clones are missing from TCRdb's copy, which holds only in-frame ones; the method was immunoSEQ multiplex PCR. This table holds about 160,000 clones, over 75% found once. The specimen comprised peripheral blood, sampled on day 0 of AZD1222 vaccination. The receptor set was obtained from an adult in good health. Both conserved end residues are part of each CDR3. The D gene is left open where the match is weak. The size field is filled for only some rows; it gives once, few, many or a size class.

.,.,TRBV7-2,TRBJ1-2,TGTGCCAGCAGCTACCACAGAGAAGCTAACTATGGCTACACCTTC,CASSYHREANYGYTF
.,once,TRBV13,TRBJ2-3,TGTGCCAGCAGCTTAGCAGGCCAGCAGTATTTT,CASSLAGQQYF
.,.,TRBV19,TRBJ1-1,TGTGCCAGTAGTATTGGGGCCAAAACCACTGAAGCTTTCTTT,CASSIGAKTTEAFF
.,.,TRBV19,TRBJ2-2,TGTGCCAGTAATAACAGGGGGGGGACCGGGGAGCTGTTTTTT,CASNNRGGTGELFF
.,once,TRBV27,TRBJ1-1,TGTGCCAGCAGTTTTAGGGGATGGACTGAAGCTTTCTTT,CASSFRGWTEAFF
.,once,TRBV15,TRBJ2-5,TGTGCCACCAGCCGGACAGAACAAGAGACCCAGTACTTC,CATSRTEQETQYF
.,.,TRBV5-1,TRBJ2-5,TGCGCCAGCAGTAGATACAGGGGGGGGGACGAGACCCAGTACTTC,CASSRYRGGDETQYF
.,.,TRBV6-2/TRBV6-3,TRBJ1-1,TGTGCCAGCAGTTACGCGGGGGCTGAAGCTTTCTTT,CASSYAGAEAFF
.,once,TRBV5-4,TRBJ2-5,TGTGCCAGCAGCCCCCCTTTGGGGGGAGAGACCCAGTACTTC,CASSPPLGGETQYF
.,.,TRBV7-3,TRBJ2-3,TGTGCCAGCAGCTTATCGACACGGCATACGCAGTATTTT,CASSLSTRHTQYF
.,.,TRBV25-1,TRBJ2-2,TGTGCCAGCAGTGCACGAGTACGGGTCACCGGGGAGCTGTTTTTT,CASSARVRVTGELFF
TRBD1,.,TRBV13,TRBJ2-1,TGTGCCAGCAGCTTTTTCGGACAGGTCTCCTACAATGAGCAGTTCTTC,CASSFFGQVSYNEQFF
.,.,TRBV28,TRBJ2-2,TGTGCCAGCAGTTTACGCGGGGCGGACACCGGGGAGCTGTTTTTT,CASSLRGADTGELFF
TRBD1,.,TRBV4-1,TRBJ2-1,TGCGCCAGCAGCCAGACAGGGAGAAAGTCCTACAATGAGCAGTTCTTC,CASSQTGRKSYNEQFF
TRBD1,.,TRBV6-5,TRBJ2-5,TGTGCCAGCACCTCCGGGACAGCGATCGAGACCCAGTACTTC,CASTSGTAIETQYF
TRBD2,once,TRBV9,TRBJ2-5,TGTGCCAGCAGCGTAGAGACTAGCGGGGAAGAGACCCAGTACTTC,CASSVETSGEETQYF
.,.,TRBV7-2,TRBJ2-7,TGTGCCAGCAGCTCACCCTGGCAGCTCGAGCAGTACTTC,CASSSPWQLEQYF
TRBD1,.,TRBV25-1,TRBJ2-2,TGTGCCAGCAGTGAATCCGGGACAGGGGGCACCGGGGAGCTGTTTTTT,CASSESGTGGTGELFF
.,.,TRBV12-3/TRBV12-4,TRBJ2-1,TGTGCCAGCAGGACAGATTTAAGGGAGCAGTTCTTC,CASRTDLREQFF
.,.,TRBV19,TRBJ1-4,TGTGCCAGTAGTATTTCGTTGCGGCAGCCGAATGAAAAACTGTTTTTT,CASSISLRQPNEKLFF
.,.,TRBV18,TRBJ1-4,TGTGCCAGCTCCCGGGACCTTAATGAAAAACTGTTTTTT,CASSRDLNEKLFF
.,.,TRBV3-1/TRBV3-2,TRBJ1-1,TGTGCCGCCCACGGAGGGGCCGACACTGAAGCTTTCTTT,CAAHGGADTEAFF
TRBD2,.,TRBV28,TRBJ2-1,TGTGCCAGCAGTTTAAGCGGGGGGAGAAAAAATGAGCAGTTCTTC,CASSLSGGRKNEQFF
.,.,TRBV29-1,TRBJ1-2,TGCAGCGTCTCCGCAGGGGACTATGGCTACACCTTC,CSVSAGDYGYTF
.,.,TRBV28,TRBJ2-5,TGTGCCAGCAGTTTACAGGGGGGACGGAAGACCCAGTACTTC,CASSLQGGRKTQYF
.,.,TRBV27,TRBJ1-5,TGTGCCAGCAGTCCCGCCCCGGGACATTACAATCAGCCCCAGCATTTT,CASSPAPGHYNQPQHF
TRBD1,.,TRBV19,TRBJ2-7,TGTGCCAGTAGTACCCCCCTCCGGGACAGGGGGCGCCACGAGCAGTACTTC,CASSTPLRDRGRHEQYF
.,once,TRBV6-4,TRBJ2-3,TGTGCCAGCAGTGACTCCCAAAGCACAGATACGCAGTATTTT,CASSDSQSTDTQYF
TRBD1,.,TRBV11-2,TRBJ1-1,TGTGCCAGCAGTGGGACAGTGAACACTGAAGCTTTCTTT,CASSGTVNTEAFF
.,.,TRBV9,TRBJ2-1,TGTGCCAGCAGCGTAGGGGATTCAGCCAATGAGCAGTTCTTC,CASSVGDSANEQFF
TRBD1,.,TRBV6-5,TRBJ2-7,TGTGCCAGCAGTTACTCTTTCGGGACAGACTACGAGCAGTACTTC,CASSYSFGTDYEQYF
.,.,TRBV27,TRBJ2-2,TGTGCCAGCAGTTATCATACCGGGGAGCTGTTTTTT,CASSYHTGELFF
.,.,TRBV28,TRBJ2-3,TGTGCCAGCAGTACCCCCTACACAGATACGCAGTATTTT,CASSTPYTDTQYF
.,.,TRBV12-3/TRBV12-4,TRBJ2-5,TGTGCCAGCAGTTTCTTGGAGACCCAGTACTTC,CASSFLETQYF
TRBD2,.,TRBV10-3,TRBJ2-5,TGTGCCATCAGTGATCCGACTAGCGGGGAACGAGAGACCCAGTACTTC,CAISDPTSGERETQYF
.,.,TRBV29-1,TRBJ2-1,TGCAGCGTTGTGGGATACAATGAGCAGTTCTTC,CSVVGYNEQFF
TRBD2,.,TRBV2,TRBJ2-3,TGTGCCAGCAGTGGACTTAGCGGGGTGTCGACAGATACGCAGTATTTT,CASSGLSGVSTDTQYF
.,.,TRBV7-9,TRBJ1-3,TGTGCCAGCAGCGCCCACGCAGGGGAAACTGGAAACACCATATATTTT,CASSAHAGETGNTIYF
TRBD1,.,TRBV15,TRBJ2-7,TGTGCCACCAGCTCAGGACAGGGGGCGTACGAGCAGTACTTC,CATSSGQGAYEQYF
.,.,TRBV7-9,TRBJ2-1,TGTGCCAGCACCAACGGCCCACAGGGACCTTCCTACAATGAGCAGTTCTTC,CASTNGPQGPSYNEQFF
.,.,TRBV11-3,TRBJ1-2,TGTGCCAGCAGCCCAGCAAACGCCCGAGGCTATGGCTACACCTTC,CASSPANARGYGYTF
.,.,TRBV2,TRBJ1-1,TGTGCCAGCAGTGAAGCGGTGGCTGTGGCTTTCTTT,CASSEAVAVAFF
.,.,TRBV6-6,TRBJ1-4,TGTGCCAGCAGTTACCGGACGGAAACTAATGAAAAACTGTTTTTT,CASSYRTETNEKLFF
.,.,TRBV19,TRBJ2-1,TGTGCCAGTAGTATAGATCAGGTTGGGGGTGAGCAGTTCTTC,CASSIDQVGGEQFF
.,.,TRBV20-1,TRBJ2-1,TGCAGTGCTAGTGGACAATACAATGAGCAGTTCTTC,CSASGQYNEQFF
.,.,TRBV5-6,TRBJ2-7,TGTGCCAGCAGCTTGTTCGGGGAGAACTACGAGCAGTACTTC,CASSLFGENYEQYF
TRBD1,.,TRBV29-1,TRBJ2-3,TGCAGCGTGAGCAGGGGGCGCGGAGATACGCAGTATTTT,CSVSRGRGDTQYF
.,.,TRBV11-2,TRBJ2-2,TGTGCCAGCAGCCCATGGACTATACGATACACCGGGGAGCTGTTTTTT,CASSPWTIRYTGELFF
.,.,TRBV16,TRBJ1-4,TGTGCCAGCAGCCAATCCTTTACCGGGACCAATAATGAAAAACTGTTTTTT,CASSQSFTGTNNEKLFF
TRBD1,.,TRBV4-1,TRBJ1-1,TGCGCCAGCAGCCCGAGACAGGGCGACATGAACACTGAAGCTTTCTTT,CASSPRQGDMNTEAFF
.,.,TRBV19,TRBJ2-2,TGTGCCAGTAGTATTATCTCCGGGGAGCTGTTTTTT,CASSIISGELFF
.,.,TRBV5-1,TRBJ1-6,TGCGCCAGCAGCGATCAATCGGGTGCTACCCTATCACCCCTCCACTTT,CASSDQSGATLSPLHF
.,.,TRBV10-3,TRBJ1-2,TGTGCCATCAGGTCCGACGGCGATAACTATGGCTACACCTTC,CAIRSDGDNYGYTF
TRBD2,.,TRBV10-1,TRBJ2-3,TGCGCCAGCAGGGCTAGCGGGGGCACAGATACGCAGTATTTT,CASRASGGTDTQYF